These 19 T cell receptor beta chains share one sample of origin, sequenced in a study of T cells in localized non-small cell lung cancer. Data came from immunoSEQ multiplex PCR; TCRdb stores just in-frame clones and leaves some out. Of about 72,000 clones in the sample, just under 85% were seen once. The input for sequencing was peripheral blood, taken before any cancer treatment. These receptors were obtained from a female donor older than 55 with stage I lung adenocarcinoma.

The J gene is TRBJ1-4, the V gene TRBV5-4; 9 bases match TRBD1. The CDR3 consists of 17 residues. Germline-derived CDR1 and CDR2 are SGHNT and YYREEE (reference sequence). V lost 2 bases and J lost 8; bases outside the gene matches: 13. The CDR3, as DNA: TGTGCCAGCAGCTTCGGACAGGGGTTTTCAACAGGGGAAAAACTGTTTTTT. This gives the protein CASSFGQGFSTGEKLFF.

This clone showed up just once. The chain has TRBV5-1 and TRBJ1-4; 9 bases are shared with TRBD1. There are 15 residues in the CDR3. After removal of 0 bases from V and 8 bases from J, the junction contained 5 bases not matched to a gene. The germline gives CDR1 SGHRS, CDR2 YFSETQ. The CDR3 region is CASSLAGQGNEKLFF. For the CDR3, the DNA is TGCGCCAGCAGCTTGGCTGGACAGGGGAACGAAAAACTGTTTTTT.

The chain carries TRBV30 and TRBJ2-2; D possibly corresponds to TRBD2 (6 bases). Germline V gives CDR1 GTSNPN, CDR2 SVGIG (reference sequence). V was trimmed by 3 bases and J by 1 base, leaving 9 bases between them. This CDR3 has 14 residues. CDR3 DNA: TGTGCCTGGAGGACTAGGCGGAACACCGGGGAGCTGTTTTTT. Its translation is CAWRTRRNTGELFF.

This chain uses TRBV5-5 with TRBJ1-2; weak D call: TRBD1 (5 bases). The length of the CDR3 is 13 residues. Between the trimmed V and J ends, which lost 4 bases and 7 bases, there was a span of 14 bases. Germline CDR1 and CDR2: SGHKS and YYEKEE (reference sequence). For the CDR3, the DNA is TGTGCCAGCAGCAGTTTGACAGAAGGTGGCTACACCTTC. Translating gives CASSSLTEGGYTF.

This rearrangement joins TRBV5-1 to TRBJ2-7; the match to TRBD1 covers 9 bases. CDR3 length: 14 amino acids. Germline CDR1 reads SGHRS; CDR2 reads YFSETQ. After removal of 5 bases from V and 5 bases from J, the junction contained 8 bases not matched to a gene. DNA of the CDR3: TGCGCCAGCAGGGGGGACAGGGTTGGTGACGAGCAGTACTTC. The encoded protein is CASRGDRVGDEQYF.

The rearrangement links TRBV6-5 to TRBJ1-4, with 8 nucleotides matching TRBD1. Losses at the gene ends were 2 bases for V and 3 bases for J; bases not matched to a gene: 2. The germline V gene has CDR1 MNHEY and CDR2 SVGAGI. The CDR3 extends over 15 amino acids. CDR3 amino acids: CASSYDRGPNEKLFF. The CDR3 DNA reads TGTGCCAGCAGTTACGACAGGGGACCTAATGAAAAACTGTTTTTT.

The chain links TRBV6-1 to TRBJ1-1; D is possibly TRBD1 (6 bases). CDR3 size: 13 residues. CDR1 and CDR2 (germline): MNHNS, SASEGT. Trimming left V 5 bases short and J 6 bases short, with 13 bases between. For the CDR3, the DNA is TGTGCCAGCAGTAGGGGGGGCGTCCCTGAAGCTTTCTTT. Translating it yields CASSRGGVPEAFF.

The chain links TRBV19 to TRBJ2-5; D is unresolved. CDR1 is LNHDA, CDR2 SQIVND, per germline (reference sequence). The CDR3 is 16 amino acids. Trimming removed 4 bases at V and 7 bases at J, with 22 bases between. This CDR3 reads CASSTSLNTRSVTQYF. Written as DNA, the CDR3 is TGTGCCAGTAGTACGTCCCTCAACACTCGGTCGGTGACCCAGTACTTC.

V and J are TRBV11-3 and TRBJ2-6; perhaps TRBD2 as D (5 bases). The CDR3 sequence is 12 residues long. V gave up 10 bases and J gave up 11 bases, with 15 bases separating them. In germline, CDR1 is SGHNT, CDR2 YENEEA. The CDR3 spells CAILTAVDVLTF. The CDR3, as DNA: TGTGCCATCCTCACAGCGGTTGACGTCCTGACTTTC.

The J gene is TRBJ1-1, the V gene TRBV7-9; unclear D gene. The CDR3 sequence is 15 residues long. V lost 2 bases and J 2 bases, leaving 12 bases between the germline ends. CDR1 and CDR2 from the germline V gene are SEHNR and FQNEAQ (reference sequence). Written as DNA, the CDR3 is TGTGCCAGCAGCTTAAGTTCAGGCCTTAACACTGAAGCTTTCTTT. Its translation is CASSLSSGLNTEAFF. Full variable domain (remainder filled in from reference TRBV7-9 and TRBJ1-1): DTGVSQNPRHKITKRGQNVTFRCDPISEHNRLYWYRQTLGQGPEFLTYFQNEAQLEKSRLLSDRFSAERPKGSFSTLEIQRTEQGDSAMYLCASSLSSGLNTEAFFGQGTRLTVV.

The chain has TRBV19 and TRBJ1-5; TRBD1 matches 8 bases. Germline trimming cut 9 bases from V and 6 bases from J; bases unmatched to any gene: 13. The germline V gene encodes CDR1 LNHDA and CDR2 SQIVND (reference sequence). The CDR3 runs 15 residues. As DNA, the CDR3 is TGTGCCAGCCGAGAAGCCGGGACAGGAGGTCAGCCCCAGCATTTT. Protein product: CASREAGTGGQPQHF.

This chain uses TRBV5-1 with TRBJ2-3; 8 nucleotides agree with TRBD1. This CDR3 has 15 residues. After removal of 0 bases from V and 7 bases from J, the junction contained 7 bases not matched to a gene. Per the germline V gene, CDR1 is SGHRS and CDR2 is YFSETQ. CDR3 amino acids: CASSLGQGAMNTQYF. DNA for the CDR3: TGCGCCAGCAGCTTGGGCCAGGGGGCAATGAATACGCAGTATTTT. The full variable domain, in which reference TRBV5-1 and TRBJ2-3 provide the parts outside the CDR3, is KAGVTQTPRYLIKTRGQQVTLSCSPISGHRSVSWYQQTPGQGLQFLFEYFSETQRNKGNFPGRFSGRQFSNSRSEMNVSTLELGDSALYLCASSLGQGAMNTQYFGPGTRLTVL.

This chain connects TRBV6-5 to TRBJ2-5, with D possibly being TRBD1 (6 bases). V was cut by 6 bases and J by 3 bases, with 8 bases left in between. This CDR3 is built from 12 residues. Per the germline V gene, CDR1 is MNHEY and CDR2 is SVGAGI. CDR3 protein: CASRTGKETQYF. The CDR3 DNA sequence: TGTGCCAGCAGAACAGGGAAAGAGACCCAGTACTTC.

This clone was observed a single time. V is TRBV6-1 and J is TRBJ1-1; D is unclear. V lost 7 bases to trimming and J lost 1 base, with 13 bases between them. Germline V CDR1 and CDR2: MNHNS, SASEGT. This CDR3 spans 14 amino acids. This chain's CDR3 is CASTVDGPNTEAFF. The CDR3 DNA reads as TGTGCCAGCACCGTAGACGGACCGAACACTGAAGCTTTCTTT.

For the CDR3, the DNA is TGTGCCAGCAGCGACCCCGAAGGCTATGGCTACACCTTC. Translation gives CASSDPEGYGYTF. V gene TRBV5-6 combines with J gene TRBJ1-2; D remains ambiguous. The CDR3 length is 13 residues. Germline V gene sequence: CDR1 SGHDT, CDR2 YYEEEE. Trimming stripped 4 bases from V and 4 bases from J, with 11 bases between.

The CDR3 DNA follows: TGCGCCAGCAGCTCCGAGGGATTCTCCTACAATGAGCAGTTCTTC. This translates into CASSSEGFSYNEQFF. The chain links TRBV5-1 to TRBJ2-1, with a possible D match to TRBD2 (5 bases). Trimming removed 3 bases at V and 0 bases at J, with 10 bases between. The CDR3 has 15 residues. Germline lookup yields CDR1 SGHRS and CDR2 YFSETQ.

This chain links TRBV9 with TRBJ2-2; D gene uncertain. The CDR3 totals 16 residues. Germline loops: CDR1 SGDLS, CDR2 YYNGEE. The germline V and J ends were trimmed by 1 base and 0 bases, with 10 bases remaining between them. The CDR3 DNA sequence: TGTGCCAGCAGCGTAAGGCCTCCCCCGAACACCGGGGAGCTGTTTTTT. Translated: CASSVRPPPNTGELFF.

The chain carries TRBV9 and TRBJ1-1, with 12 bases that match TRBD1. V shed 3 bases and J 8 bases; nucleotides not matched to a gene: 2. Looked up from germline, CDR1 is SGDLS and CDR2 is YYNGEE. This CDR3 comprises 13 residues. The CDR3 loop reads CASSEGTGGEAFF. The CDR3 DNA sequence: TGTGCCAGCAGCGAAGGGACAGGGGGCGAAGCTTTCTTT.

The chain employs TRBV4-1 and TRBJ2-3, with TRBD2 identical over 7 bases. CDR3 length equals 16 residues. Per germline, CDR1 MGHRA and CDR2 YSYEKL. V was clipped by 2 bases and J by 0 bases; unmatched bases: 5. Written as DNA, the CDR3 is TGCGCCAGCAGCCAAAGGTTAGCGGGTAGCACAGATACGCAGTATTTT. Its translation: CASSQRLAGSTDTQYF.